One and the same sample provided the 7 T cell receptor beta chains below, sequenced in a study of radiation and T cells in renal cell carcinoma. Time point described: blood 4 weeks post-SBRT, at nephrectomy. Treatment defined: 15 Gy SBRT to primary tumor, nephrectomy 4 weeks later. Assay: immunoSEQ multiplex PCR; the TCRdb copy retains only in-frame clones and omits some. In the table there are around 180,000 clones, about 85% of which are singletons. Source: blood, taken from a patient whose treatment included radiotherapy and nephrectomy. These TCRs come from a woman aged 45-65 years with renal cell carcinoma.

This rearrangement joins TRBV11-3 to TRBJ2-5; 13 bases are a match to TRBD2. This CDR3 comprises 15 residues. The J segment lost 3 bases and the V segment lost 5 bases, leaving 3 bases of the junction unmatched. Per the germline V gene, CDR1 is SGHNT and CDR2 is YENEEA. The CDR3 DNA is TGTGCCAGCAGCCGCGGGACTAGCGGGAAAGAGACCCAGTACTTC. It encodes CASSRGTSGKETQYF.

The rearrangement uses TRBV5-1 and TRBJ2-3; 9 nucleotides agree with TRBD2. V lost 4 bases to trimming and J lost 6 bases; unmatched junction nucleotides: 15. This CDR3 region has 17 residues. Germline loops: CDR1 SGHRS, CDR2 YFSETQ. The CDR3 sequence is CASSPIGAGGRRDTQYF. The CDR3 DNA sequence: TGCGCCAGCAGCCCCATAGGAGCGGGGGGCCGACGGGATACGCAGTATTTT.

The chain joins TRBV7-2 to TRBJ2-7, with 11 bases matching TRBD2. Germline-derived CDR1 and CDR2 are SGHTA and FQGNSA. The junction had 5 bases not matched to a gene; V was cut back by 5 bases and J by 2 bases. This CDR3 is built from 15 residues. Here the CDR3 reads CASSGGLAETYEQYF. CDR3 nucleotide sequence: TGTGCCAGCAGCGGGGGACTAGCGGAAACCTACGAGCAGTACTTC.

This chain connects TRBV7-9 to TRBJ2-7; possible D gene TRBD2, 5 bases. Germline-derived CDR1 and CDR2 are SEHNR and FQNEAQ (reference sequence). The CDR3 runs 14 residues. Trimming shortened V by 5 bases and J by 7 bases, and 18 bases separated the two germline ends. The CDR3 sequence: CASSPSLTSGEQYF. CDR3 bases: TGTGCCAGCAGCCCCTCGCTGACCTCGGGGGAGCAGTACTTC.

The chain has TRBV7-2 and TRBJ2-5; the D is unclear. The V and J ends lost 4 bases and 5 bases respectively, with 20 bases between them. The CDR3 runs 16 residues. The germline V gene has CDR1 SGHTA and CDR2 FQGNSA. In DNA form, the CDR3 reads TGTGCCAGCAGCTCTGTGTCCGTCCAAGCCCGGGAGACCCAGTACTTC. Its protein is CASSSVSVQARETQYF.

The chain employs TRBV19 and TRBJ1-2; D unresolved. The V and J ends lost 2 bases and 4 bases respectively, with 11 bases between them. This CDR3 has 14 residues. CDR1 is LNHDA, CDR2 SQIVND, per germline (reference sequence). The CDR3, as DNA: TGTGCCAGTAGTATAAGCGTAAATTCCTATGGCTACACCTTC. Encoded protein: CASSISVNSYGYTF.

The chain uses TRBV19 and TRBJ1-1; 10 bases fit TRBD1. The CDR3 is 16 residues long. V gave up 4 bases and J gave up 6 bases; unmatched junction bases: 11. Germline lookup yields CDR1 LNHDA and CDR2 SQIVND (reference sequence). CDR3 sequence reads: CASSKGQGLQYSEAFF. CDR3 nucleotide sequence: TGTGCCAGTAGTAAGGGACAGGGGCTTCAGTACTCTGAAGCTTTCTTT.